This TCR beta chain was observed in a study of regulatory T cells in long-lasting Graves disease. Relying on iRepertoire HTBI primers and Arm-PCR of CDR3 regions, the team built TCR beta libraries. TCRdb passed the multiplex PCR reads through MiXCR, listing each CDR3 protein once. Among hundreds of thousands of distinct CDR3 sequences listed, roughly 21% were seen once. Specified time point: persistent/refractory GD, antithyroid drugs over 5 years with positive TRAb. PBMCs were the source of the RNA used for TCR sequencing. This clonotype has only a few counts. There are 18 residues in the CDR3. Per the germline V gene, CDR1 is DFQATT and CDR2 is SNEGSKA (reference sequence). V lost 1 base, J lost 6 bases, and 28 bases lay in between.

Sequenced material: peripheral blood mononuclear cells (PBMCs), taken when the disease was refractory, from a patient treated with antithyroid drugs. The genes are TRBV20-1 and TRBJ2-7; possibly TRBD1 for D (6 bases). This receptor was taken from a female donor with Graves disease. The CDR3 sequence: CSARGAAGALHYSLEQYF. Here the CDR3 DNA reads TGCAGTGCTAGAGGGGCGGCAGGGGCACTCCACTACTCTCTCGAGCAGTACTTC.